This TCR beta chain stems from a study of breast tumors, draining lymph nodes, adjacent tissues. Overall study findings and caveats: Tumors had less TCR diversity than lymph nodes, more than nontumor tissue. Tumor T cell lymph node origin was a supported hypothesis, not proven. Luminal-like breast cancer showed significantly greater tumor-nontumor repertoire similarity than basal-like breast cancer did. The data were judged consistent with most tumor T cells coming from lymph node and expanding in tumor.

Looked up from germline, CDR1 is MNHEY and CDR2 is SVGAGI. Trimming took off 5 bases at V and 2 bases at J, with 12 bases between the two ends. CDR3 length: 14 amino acids. Axillary draining lymph nodes of breast cancer patients supplied the node samples. MiXCR, applied by TCRdb to the multiplex PCR reads, yields one record per CDR3 protein. The sample has hundreds of thousands of distinct CDR3 sequences; around 32% are singletons. This clonotype turned up a few times. Its target is not known. Material: axillary lymph node tissue. This chain joins TRBV6-5 and TRBJ1-2; D unclear. The clonotype comes from a female donor with breast cancer. Some clones in this sample may be carry-over from other donors' samples. Here the CDR3 reads CASSHGAENYGYTF. The CDR3, as DNA: TGTGCCAGCAGTCACGGAGCAGAGAACTATGGCTACACCTTC.